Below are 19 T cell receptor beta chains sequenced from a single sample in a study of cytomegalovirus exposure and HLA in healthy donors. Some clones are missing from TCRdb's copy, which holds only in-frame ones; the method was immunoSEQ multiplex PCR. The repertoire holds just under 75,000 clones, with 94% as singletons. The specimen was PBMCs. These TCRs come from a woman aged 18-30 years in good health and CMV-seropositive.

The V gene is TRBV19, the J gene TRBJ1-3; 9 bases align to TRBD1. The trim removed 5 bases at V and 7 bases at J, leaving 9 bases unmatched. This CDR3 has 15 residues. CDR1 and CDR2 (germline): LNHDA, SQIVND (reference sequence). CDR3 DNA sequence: TGTGCCAGTAGTCCGCAGGACAGGGGAAGGAACACCATATATTTT. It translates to CASSPQDRGRNTIYF.

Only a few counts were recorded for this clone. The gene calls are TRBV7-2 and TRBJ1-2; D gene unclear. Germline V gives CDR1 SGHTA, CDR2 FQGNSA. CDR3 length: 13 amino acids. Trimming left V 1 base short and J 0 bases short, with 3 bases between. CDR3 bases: TGTGCCAGCAGCTTAGAGCCTAACTATGGCTACACCTTC. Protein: CASSLEPNYGYTF. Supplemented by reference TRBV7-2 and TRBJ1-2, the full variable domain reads GAGVSQSPSNKVTEKGKDVELRCDPISGHTALYWYRQSLGQGLEFLIYFQGNSAPDKSGLPSDRFSAERTGGSVSTLTIQRTQQEDSAVYLCASSLEPNYGYTFGSGTRLTVV.

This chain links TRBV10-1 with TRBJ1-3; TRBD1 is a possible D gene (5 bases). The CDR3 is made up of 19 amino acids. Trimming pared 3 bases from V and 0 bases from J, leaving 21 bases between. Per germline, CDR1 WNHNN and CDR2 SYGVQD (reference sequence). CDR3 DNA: TGCGCCAGCAGTGACCTAGGGACGGGACTTTTCAGCTCTGGAAACACCATATATTTT. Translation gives CASSDLGTGLFSSGNTIYF.

CDR3 in DNA: TGCGCCAGCAGCCAGCGAGGAGCGGGAGATGGTACCGGGGAGCTGTTTTTT. It codes for CASSQRGAGDGTGELFF. The rearrangement joins TRBV5-1 to TRBJ2-2; 8 nucleotides match TRBD2. The CDR3 covers 17 residues. Losses at the gene ends were 4 bases for V and 5 bases for J; bases not matched to a gene: 13. The germline CDR1 and CDR2 sequences are SGHRS and YFSETQ.

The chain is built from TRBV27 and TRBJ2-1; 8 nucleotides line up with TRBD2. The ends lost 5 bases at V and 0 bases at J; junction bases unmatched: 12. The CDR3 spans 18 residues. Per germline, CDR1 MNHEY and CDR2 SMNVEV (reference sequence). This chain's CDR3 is CASSLKPGLVFSYNEQFF. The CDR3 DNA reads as TGTGCCAGCAGTCTAAAACCGGGACTAGTTTTCTCCTACAATGAGCAGTTCTTC.

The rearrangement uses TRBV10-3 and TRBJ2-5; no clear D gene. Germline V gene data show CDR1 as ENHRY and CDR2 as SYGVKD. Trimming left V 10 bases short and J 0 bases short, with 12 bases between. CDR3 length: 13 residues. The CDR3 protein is CASGARDQETQYF. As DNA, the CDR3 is TGTGCCAGTGGTGCACGGGACCAAGAGACCCAGTACTTC.

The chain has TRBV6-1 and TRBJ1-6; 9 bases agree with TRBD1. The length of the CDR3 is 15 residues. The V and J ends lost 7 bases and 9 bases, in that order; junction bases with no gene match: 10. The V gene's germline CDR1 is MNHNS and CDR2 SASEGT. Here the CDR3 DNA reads TGTGCCAGCACCCCGAGGGGGACAGGGTCTTCACCCCTCCACTTT. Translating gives CASTPRGTGSSPLHF.

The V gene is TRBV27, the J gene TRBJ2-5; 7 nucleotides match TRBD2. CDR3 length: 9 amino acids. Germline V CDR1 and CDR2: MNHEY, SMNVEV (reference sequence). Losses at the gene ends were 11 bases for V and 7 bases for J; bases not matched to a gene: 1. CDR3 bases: TGTGCCCCGGGGGGGACCCAGTACTTC. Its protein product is CAPGGTQYF.

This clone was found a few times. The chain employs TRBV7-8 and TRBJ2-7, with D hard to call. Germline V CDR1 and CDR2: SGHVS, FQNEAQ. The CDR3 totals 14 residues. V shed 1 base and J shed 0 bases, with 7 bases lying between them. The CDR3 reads CASSLEAGSYEQYF. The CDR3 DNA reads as TGTGCCAGCAGCTTAGAAGCAGGCTCCTACGAGCAGTACTTC.

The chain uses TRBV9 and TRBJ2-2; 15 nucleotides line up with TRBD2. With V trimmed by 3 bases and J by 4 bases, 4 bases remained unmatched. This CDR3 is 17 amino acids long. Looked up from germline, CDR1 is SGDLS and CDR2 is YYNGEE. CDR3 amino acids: CASSAGTSGGFTGELFF. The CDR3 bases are TGTGCCAGCAGCGCCGGGACTAGCGGGGGGTTCACCGGGGAGCTGTTTTTT.

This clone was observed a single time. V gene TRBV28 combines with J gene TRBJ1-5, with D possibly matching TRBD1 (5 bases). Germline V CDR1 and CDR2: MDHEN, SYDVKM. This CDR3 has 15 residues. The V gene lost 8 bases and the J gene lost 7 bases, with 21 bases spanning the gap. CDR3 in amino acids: CASLTRRESGQPQHF. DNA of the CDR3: TGTGCCAGCCTAACGCGGAGGGAGTCAGGGCAGCCCCAGCATTTT.

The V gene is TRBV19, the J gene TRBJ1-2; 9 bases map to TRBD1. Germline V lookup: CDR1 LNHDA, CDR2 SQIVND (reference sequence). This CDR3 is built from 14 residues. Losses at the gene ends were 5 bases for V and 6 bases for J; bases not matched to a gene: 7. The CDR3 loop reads CASSLKTGGDGYTF. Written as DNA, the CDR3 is TGTGCCAGTAGTCTAAAGACAGGGGGAGATGGCTACACCTTC.

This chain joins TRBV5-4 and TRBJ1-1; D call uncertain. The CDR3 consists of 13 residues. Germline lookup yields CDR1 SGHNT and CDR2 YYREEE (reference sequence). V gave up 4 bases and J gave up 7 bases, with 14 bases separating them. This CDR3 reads CASSPPLSDEAFF. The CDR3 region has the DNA TGTGCCAGCAGCCCTCCCTTGAGTGATGAAGCTTTCTTT.

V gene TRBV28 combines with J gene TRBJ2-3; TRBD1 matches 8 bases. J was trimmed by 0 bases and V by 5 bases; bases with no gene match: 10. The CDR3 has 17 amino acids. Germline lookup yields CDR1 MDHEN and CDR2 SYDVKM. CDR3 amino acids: CASSLTTTGVSTDTQYF. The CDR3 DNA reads TGTGCCAGCAGTCTCACCACGACAGGGGTGAGCACAGATACGCAGTATTTT.

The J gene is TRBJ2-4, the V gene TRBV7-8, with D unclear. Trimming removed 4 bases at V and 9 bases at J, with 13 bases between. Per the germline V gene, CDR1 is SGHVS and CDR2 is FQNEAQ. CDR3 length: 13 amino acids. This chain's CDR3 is CASSSWSSGIQYF. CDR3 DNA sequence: TGTGCCAGCAGCTCATGGAGTTCGGGCATTCAGTACTTC.

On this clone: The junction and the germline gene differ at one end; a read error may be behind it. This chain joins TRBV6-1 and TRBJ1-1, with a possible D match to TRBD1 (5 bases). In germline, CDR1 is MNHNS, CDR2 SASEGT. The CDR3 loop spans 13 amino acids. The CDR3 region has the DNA TGTGCCAGCAGAGAAGCCTCCTCAGGGAGGGCTTTCTTT. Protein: CASREASSGRAFF.

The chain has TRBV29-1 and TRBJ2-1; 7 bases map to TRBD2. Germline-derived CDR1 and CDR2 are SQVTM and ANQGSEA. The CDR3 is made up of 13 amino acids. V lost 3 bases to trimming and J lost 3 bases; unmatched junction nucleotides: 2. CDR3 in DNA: TGCAGCGTTGACGGGGGGATCTACAATGAGCAGTTCTTC. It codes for CSVDGGIYNEQFF.

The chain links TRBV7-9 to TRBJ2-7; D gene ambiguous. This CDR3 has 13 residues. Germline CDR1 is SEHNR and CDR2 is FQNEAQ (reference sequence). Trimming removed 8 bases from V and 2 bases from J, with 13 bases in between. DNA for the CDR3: TGTGCCAGCGCTATTGGGCAGACCTACGAGCAGTACTTC. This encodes CASAIGQTYEQYF.

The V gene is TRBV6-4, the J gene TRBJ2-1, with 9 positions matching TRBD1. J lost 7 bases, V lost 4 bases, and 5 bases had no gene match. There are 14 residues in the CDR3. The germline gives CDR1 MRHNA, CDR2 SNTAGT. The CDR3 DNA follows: TGTGCCAGCAGTGCGAACAGGGGGCGAAATGAGCAGTTCTTC. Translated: CASSANRGRNEQFF.